This is a list of T cell receptor beta chains from one sample in a study of T cell responses to AZD1222 COVID-19 vaccine. Assay: immunoSEQ multiplex PCR; the TCRdb copy retains only in-frame clones and omits some. The sample has approximately 140,000 clones, approximately 90% seen once; the top ten hold about 14%. The sequencing here drew on peripheral blood, taken on day 0 of AZD1222 vaccination. The receptors here all came from an adult in good health. Both conserved end residues are trimmed from each CDR3.

v_call,cdr3_length,cdr3_aa
TRBV20-1,11,SASVAGYSTIY
TRBV6-2/TRBV6-3,15,ASSPPPLTGVDQPQH
TRBV7-3,12,ASSFGSPPYEQY
TRBV5-1,12,ASSNGTGGYEQY
TRBV12-5,11,ASGGGESDTQY
TRBV14,13,ASSRQGGVGYEQY
TRBV6-2/TRBV6-3,17,ASSYSVARAGWGNQPQH
TRBV29-1,13,SVAMSTGNNSPLH
TRBV5-1,13,ASSLAGAGPETQY
TRBV7-2,11,ASSFTSGGEQY
TRBV5-1,11,ASSYATNQPQH
TRBV10-3,13,AISERTGQRGEAF
TRBV7-2,13,ASSLALSGYNEQF
TRBV25-1,11,ASSRTGTGELF
TRBV7-3,11,ASSSGGDYEQY
TRBV19,13,ASSGSDRGNYGYT
TRBV7-2,11,ASSFSDREGYT
TRBV19,9,ASTHTDEQY
TRBV11-2,14,ASSLASGSRNYGYT
TRBV1,22,TSSPFTGYIPGVGWAEPNYGYT
TRBV28,10,ASSLTNTEAF
TRBV30,11,AWAGLAKNIQY
TRBV2,13,ASSVIGWGGDGYT
TRBV5-8,15,ASRLGPGASGNQPQH
TRBV21-1,10,ASSPPGGEAF
TRBV6-5,12,ASTRTGGLETQY
TRBV5-4,13,ASSLRGDLYNEQF
TRBV5-1,10,ASSSQGDGYT
TRBV11-3,11,ASSMGGLNEQF
TRBV5-4,10,ASSSGAYEQY
TRBV15,12,ATSRDRGSGELF